The 25 T cell receptor beta chains given below trace back to one sample, sequenced in a study of hypomethylating agent response in myelodysplastic syndrome. Generated by immunoSEQ multiplex PCR, the TCRdb table keeps only in-frame clones and is missing some. The table records approximately 4,500 clones, roughly 84% of them present only once. The sequencing used bone marrow, collected before or after starting hypomethylating agent treatment for myelodysplastic syndrome (not recorded which). Source of these receptors: a human donor with myelodysplastic syndrome.

The genes are TRBV6-1 and TRBJ2-3; 8 bases are shared with TRBD1. Germline loops: CDR1 MNHNS, CDR2 SASEGT. The CDR3 consists of 15 residues. J was trimmed by 0 bases and V by 5 bases; bases with no gene match: 4. This chain's CDR3 is CASSSWTGSTDTQYF. CDR3 DNA: TGTGCCAGCAGTTCTTGGACAGGGAGCACAGATACGCAGTATTTT.

The chain carries TRBV7-2 and TRBJ2-3; D uncertain. The CDR3 spans 14 residues. Germline lookup yields CDR1 SGHTA and CDR2 FQGNSA. Trimming took off 4 bases at V and 1 base at J, with 9 bases between the two ends. This chain's CDR3 is CASSSVRGTDTQYF. The CDR3, as DNA: TGTGCCAGCAGCTCAGTAAGGGGCACAGATACGCAGTATTTT.

This clone turned up a few times. V is TRBV30 and J is TRBJ1-5; the D gene is possibly TRBD1 (6 bases). The germline CDR1 and CDR2 sequences are GTSNPN and SVGIG (reference sequence). The CDR3 consists of 17 residues. V was pared by 0 bases and J by 3 bases, with 18 bases between. CDR3 in amino acids: CAWSVPYGQHDNQPQHF. CDR3 bases: TGTGCCTGGAGTGTACCGTATGGACAGCATGACAATCAGCCCCAGCATTTT.

The genes are TRBV6-1 and TRBJ2-7, with D uncertain. Trimming took 5 bases from V and 3 from J, leaving 8 bases between them. The CDR3 runs 12 residues. CDR1 is MNHNS and CDR2 is SASEGT in the germline V gene. The CDR3 protein is CASSRVYYEQYV. As DNA, the CDR3 is TGTGCCAGCAGTAGAGTTTACTACGAGCAGTACGTC.

V usage is TRBV6-6 and J usage is TRBJ2-1; D tentatively reads TRBD1 or TRBD2 (7 bases each). The CDR3 totals 14 residues. The ends were cut back, 7 bases at V and 1 base at J, with 11 bases in the middle. Germline values: CDR1 MNHNY, CDR2 SVGAGI (reference sequence). Written as DNA, the CDR3 is TGTGCCAGCACTCAGGGGGGGTCCTACAATGAGCAGTTCTTC. As protein: CASTQGGSYNEQFF.

The chain joins TRBV9 to TRBJ1-3, with 10 bases that match TRBD1. Germline V gene data show CDR1 as SGDLS and CDR2 as YYNGEE. With V trimmed by 0 bases and J by 1 base, 1 base remained unmatched. The CDR3 covers 16 residues. The CDR3 region is CASSVGTGGSGNTIYF. The CDR3 bases are TGTGCCAGCAGCGTAGGGACAGGGGGATCTGGAAACACCATATATTTT.

This clone was seen a few times. The V call is TRBV27, the J call TRBJ1-6; D unresolved. Looked up from germline, CDR1 is MNHEY and CDR2 is SMNVEV (reference sequence). The CDR3 extends over 14 amino acids. Trimming left V 5 bases short and J 3 bases short, with 8 bases between. The CDR3 reads CASSPRGYNSPLHF. The CDR3 region has the DNA TGTGCCAGCAGTCCCCGAGGCTATAATTCACCCCTCCACTTT.

This clone was counted between two and nine times. This chain uses TRBV4-1 with TRBJ1-5; TRBD1 aligns across 7 bases. Germline lookup yields CDR1 MGHRA and CDR2 YSYEKL. This CDR3 is built from 19 residues. Losses at the gene ends were 1 base for V and 5 bases for J; bases not matched to a gene: 17. CDR3 protein: CASSQASGGQGERDQPQHF. The CDR3 DNA reads TGCGCCAGCAGCCAAGCCTCGGGAGGTCAGGGGGAAAGGGATCAGCCCCAGCATTTT.

The chain joins TRBV9 to TRBJ1-6; D not resolved. Germline CDR1 reads SGDLS; CDR2 reads YYNGEE. The germline V and J ends were trimmed by 6 bases and 9 bases, with 16 bases remaining between them. This CDR3 has 14 amino acids. CDR3 in amino acids: CASNLGHAGSPLHF. CDR3 sequence (DNA): TGTGCCAGCAATTTGGGTCACGCGGGTTCACCCCTCCACTTT.

V is TRBV19 and J is TRBJ2-7, with 9 bases identical to TRBD1. CDR3 length equals 15 residues. Trimming cost V 5 bases and J 2 bases; bases outside gene matches: 7. Germline CDR1 is LNHDA and CDR2 is SQIVND (reference sequence). The CDR3 DNA sequence: TGTGCCAGTAGTGGCCCGGGACAGGGAACCTACGAGCAGTACTTC. Its protein is CASSGPGQGTYEQYF.

The CDR3 bases are TGCAGCGGGGAAGCGGGTGGTAGCACAGATACGCAGTATTTT. This sequence encodes CSGEAGGSTDTQYF. The chain couples TRBV29-1 to TRBJ2-3; a possible D gene is TRBD2 (6 bases). In germline, CDR1 is SQVTM, CDR2 ANQGSEA. CDR3 length equals 14 residues. V lost 7 bases and J 0 bases, leaving 14 bases between the germline ends.

The genes are TRBV25-1 and TRBJ1-4; D perhaps matches TRBD1 (5 bases). This CDR3 has 18 residues. The germline V gene has CDR1 MGHDK and CDR2 SYGVNS. V was shortened by 8 bases and J by 0 bases, with 22 bases between the two germline ends. CDR3 loop: CASLLGDPFRPTNEKLFF. For the CDR3, the DNA is TGTGCCAGCCTTCTCGGGGACCCCTTCCGTCCAACTAATGAAAAACTGTTTTTT.

The gene calls are TRBV6-1 and TRBJ2-6, with D hard to call. V was trimmed by 4 bases and J by 0 bases, leaving 7 bases between them. The germline CDR1 and CDR2 sequences are MNHNS and SASEGT. This CDR3 has 15 amino acids. CDR3 sequence reads: CASSGQPSGANVLTF. In nucleotides, the CDR3 is TGTGCCAGCAGTGGGCAGCCCTCTGGGGCCAACGTCCTGACTTTC.

The chain joins TRBV28 to TRBJ1-1; 8 bases match TRBD1. Germline V gene sequence: CDR1 MDHEN, CDR2 SYDVKM. The CDR3 has 18 residues. V lost 3 bases to trimming and J lost 0 bases; unmatched junction nucleotides: 12. CDR3 protein: CASSLSQGAIGMNTEAFF. The CDR3 bases are TGTGCCAGCAGTTTGTCTCAGGGGGCGATCGGGATGAACACTGAAGCTTTCTTT.

The rearrangement uses TRBV6-5 and TRBJ2-1; 9 nucleotides line up with TRBD2. J lost 0 bases, V lost 8 bases, and 5 bases had no gene match. The V gene's germline CDR1 is MNHEY and CDR2 SVGAGI. The CDR3 runs to 15 residues. The CDR3 loop is CASWRAGGSYNEQFF. The CDR3 DNA sequence: TGTGCCAGCTGGCGAGCGGGGGGCTCCTACAATGAGCAGTTCTTC.

The chain couples TRBV6-1 to TRBJ2-3; 10 bases map to TRBD2. Germline V gives CDR1 MNHNS, CDR2 SASEGT. V was clipped by 2 bases and J by 10 bases; unmatched bases: 15. This CDR3 spans 17 amino acids. CDR3 sequence reads: CASSETRRAGGREAQYF. DNA of the CDR3: TGTGCCAGCAGTGAAACTCGGAGAGCGGGGGGGCGGGAGGCGCAGTATTTT.

This clone showed up just once. J is TRBJ2-7 and V is TRBV10-1; 7 nucleotides align to TRBD2. The CDR3 sequence is 17 residues long. With 7 bases clipped from V and 0 bases from J, the junction kept 15 bases outside the gene matches. Germline V lookup: CDR1 WNHNN, CDR2 SYGVQD (reference sequence). CDR3 protein: CASTWGGNGPCSYEQYV. The CDR3, as DNA: TGCGCCAGCACATGGGGAGGGAACGGGCCTTGCTCCTACGAGCAGTACGTC.

This clone was detected once. The chain has TRBV18 and TRBJ2-2; TRBD1 matches at 7 bases. Unmatched junction bases numbered 5, after V lost 4 bases and J lost 0 bases. CDR1 is KGHSH, CDR2 LQKENI, per germline. The CDR3 runs to 16 residues. The CDR3 DNA sequence: TGTGCCAGCTCACGAGCCGGGACAGCGAACACCGGGGAGCTGTTTTTT. Residues: CASSRAGTANTGELFF.

The chain employs TRBV6-6 and TRBJ1-1; no clear D gene. V lost 6 bases and J lost 2, with 19 bases in between. The CDR3 covers 16 residues. The germline V gene encodes CDR1 MNHNY and CDR2 SVGAGI (reference sequence). As DNA, the CDR3 is TGTGCCAGCAGCTCCCCCTTGACACCTCCTAACACTGAAGCTTTCTTT. Translation: CASSSPLTPPNTEAFF.

This rearrangement joins TRBV6-6 to TRBJ1-2, with TRBD1 matching 7 bases. The CDR3 is 13 residues long. Germline CDR1 MNHNY, CDR2 SVGAGI (reference sequence). J lost 6 bases, V lost 4 bases, and 5 bases had no gene match. The CDR3 coding sequence is TGTGCCAGCAGTTCTACAGGGGCCGATGGCTACACCTTC. Translated: CASSSTGADGYTF.

The chain employs TRBV7-3 and TRBJ2-3, with D perhaps TRBD2 (5 bases). V was cut by 2 bases and J by 8 bases, with 5 bases left in between. CDR1 is SGHTA and CDR2 is FQGTGA in the germline V gene. CDR3 length equals 11 residues. CDR3 sequence: CASSLGSTQYF. The CDR3 DNA is TGTGCCAGCAGCTTAGGGAGTACGCAGTATTTT.

This clone has just a few counts. The gene calls are TRBV5-4 and TRBJ1-2; a weak D match, TRBD1 (5 bases). The CDR3 runs to 14 residues. Germline CDR1 SGHNT, CDR2 YYREEE (reference sequence). V was shortened by 3 bases and J by 5 bases, with 14 bases between the two germline ends. This chain's CDR3 is CASSSPRDGYGYTF. CDR3 DNA: TGTGCCAGCAGCTCCCCCAGGGATGGGTATGGCTACACCTTC. Variable domain in full (rest from reference TRBV5-4 and TRBJ1-2): ETGVTQSPTHLIKTRGQQVTLRCSSQSGHNTVSWYQQALGQGPQFIFQYYREEENGRGNFPPRFSGLQFPNYSSELNVNALELDDSALYLCASSSPRDGYGYTFGSGTRLTVV.

The CDR3: CASRDSGGRFYNEQFF. DNA for the CDR3: TGTGCCTCCCGGGATAGCGGGGGCCGATTCTACAATGAGCAGTTCTTC. The V call is TRBV19, the J call TRBJ2-1; 9 positions match TRBD2. CDR3 size: 16 residues. V shed 11 bases and J 3 bases; nucleotides not matched to a gene: 14. Germline CDR1 and CDR2: LNHDA and SQIVND (reference sequence). Filled out from reference TRBV19 and TRBJ2-1, the complete variable domain reads DGGITQSPKYLFRKEGQNVTLSCEQNLNHDAMYWYRQDPGQGLRLIYYSQIVNDFQKGDIAEGYSVSREKKESFPLTVTSAQKNPTAFYLCASRDSGGRFYNEQFFGPGTRLTVL.

CDR3 region: CASSLGGGLSYEQYF. The CDR3, as DNA: TGTGCCAGCAGCTTAGGGGGGGGGTTATCCTACGAGCAGTACTTC. The chain is built from TRBV7-9 and TRBJ2-7; 7 nucleotides align to TRBD2. V shed 1 base and J 1 base; nucleotides not matched to a gene: 4. This CDR3 is 15 amino acids long. Germline values: CDR1 SEHNR, CDR2 FQNEAQ (reference sequence).

The rearrangement uses TRBV18 and TRBJ2-3; tentatively, D is TRBD2 (6 bases). Trimming took off 4 bases at V and 0 bases at J, with 8 bases between the two ends. The CDR3 consists of 14 residues. Germline V gene data show CDR1 as KGHSH and CDR2 as LQKENI. The CDR3 region has the DNA TGTGCCAGCTCACGCGGGGTGAGCACAGATACGCAGTATTTT. Translation gives CASSRGVSTDTQYF.